Listed here is a single T cell receptor (beta chain). The record originates from a study of blood T cell repertoires in COVID-19. Background on the study: The United States, Italy and Spain provided the acute and convalescent COVID-19 samples. T cells, B-cell-depleted T cells, or PBMCs supplied cDNA or gDNA.

Authors' analysis steps: Amplifying reference gene primers gave estimates of nucleated cell counts. This table comes from immunoSEQ multiplex PCR, and its TCRdb copy is limited to in-frame clones, with some not included. V and J calls and clone size are copied from that table; D and trimming were computed from the DNA. Seen here are about 360,000 clones, 81% observed once, and the top ten hold roughly 1.1%. From germline, CDR1 is SGHAT and CDR2 FQNNGV. This CDR3 has 16 amino acids. V lost 3 bases to trimming and J lost 5 bases; unmatched junction nucleotides: 4. Sequences were obtained from peripheral blood. The chain is built from TRBV11-2 and TRBJ2-1; 13 bases fit TRBD2. The sequence came from a human donor with acute or convalescent COVID-19. The donor label of this sample is uncertain. CDR3 nucleotides: TGTGCCAGCAGCTTGCTACTAGCGGGAGGGAACAATGAGCAGTTCTTC. Translating it yields CASSLLLAGGNNEQFF.